A selection of T cell receptor beta chains follows, all from one sample in a study of blood T cell repertoires in COVID-19. Profiled with immunoSEQ multiplex PCR; TCRdb holds only in-frame clones, not every one. The data hold about 15,000 clones, with roughly 90% observed a single time. The sequenced sample was peripheral blood. The receptors were sampled from a human donor in a cohort sampled during active COVID-19. The CDR3 runs from the conserved cysteine through the conserved F or W. The order of the fields is V gene, J gene, clone size, D gene, CDR3 DNA, CDR3 protein. The D gene is left open where the match is weak. The size field is filled for only some rows; it gives once, few, many or a size class.

v_gene: TRBV7-8; j_gene: TRBJ2-3; abundance: -; d_gene: -; CDR3nt: TGTGCCAGCAGCCTACAGGGAAGGGATACGCAGTATTTT; CDR3aa: CASSLQGRDTQYF
v_gene: TRBV2; j_gene: TRBJ2-1; abundance: -; d_gene: -; CDR3nt: TGTGCCAGCAGCTACCAGGGTCGGAGCAATGAGCAGTTCTTC; CDR3aa: CASSYQGRSNEQFF
v_gene: TRBV6-1; j_gene: TRBJ2-2; abundance: -; d_gene: -; CDR3nt: TGTGCCAGCAGTGAAAGGGCGGGCACCGGGGAGCTGTTTTTT; CDR3aa: CASSERAGTGELFF
v_gene: TRBV29-1; j_gene: TRBJ1-1; abundance: -; d_gene: -; CDR3nt: TGCAGCGTTGAGGGGGCACCGACCCCCACTGAAGCTTTCTTT; CDR3aa: CSVEGAPTPTEAFF
v_gene: TRBV19; j_gene: TRBJ2-2; abundance: once; d_gene: TRBD2; CDR3nt: TGTGCCAGTATGTCCGGGGGGTACACCGGGGAGCTGTTTTTT; CDR3aa: CASMSGGYTGELFF
v_gene: TRBV4-1; j_gene: TRBJ2-4; abundance: -; d_gene: TRBD1; CDR3nt: TGCGCCAGCAGCGAAGGGGAAACAGGGGGCTTTAACATTCAGTACTTC; CDR3aa: CASSEGETGGFNIQYF
v_gene: TRBV30; j_gene: TRBJ1-2; abundance: -; d_gene: -; CDR3nt: TGTGCCTGGAGTGTATACCAGGGCGCCTGGGATGGCTACACCTTC; CDR3aa: CAWSVYQGAWDGYTF
v_gene: TRBV19; j_gene: TRBJ1-1; abundance: -; d_gene: -; CDR3nt: TGTGCCAGTAGTATAAACAGATTTTCTAACACTGAAGCTTTCTTT; CDR3aa: CASSINRFSNTEAFF
v_gene: TRBV3-1/TRBV3-2; j_gene: TRBJ2-1; abundance: -; d_gene: TRBD2; CDR3nt: TGTGCCAGCAGCCAAGATCTAGGACTAGCGGGGGCTAGGTACAATGAGCAGTTCTTC; CDR3aa: CASSQDLGLAGARYNEQFF
v_gene: TRBV12-3/TRBV12-4; j_gene: TRBJ2-1; abundance: -; d_gene: TRBD1; CDR3nt: TGTGCCAGCAGAGTACAGGGGAATGAGCAGTTCTTC; CDR3aa: CASRVQGNEQFF
v_gene: TRBV3-1/TRBV3-2; j_gene: TRBJ2-7; abundance: few; d_gene: -; CDR3nt: TGTGCCAGCAGCCAAGGAGGAGCGCCCTACGAGCAGTACTTC; CDR3aa: CASSQGGAPYEQYF
v_gene: TRBV3-1/TRBV3-2; j_gene: TRBJ1-2; abundance: -; d_gene: -; CDR3nt: TGTGCCAGCAGCCCCACAGCTAACTATGGCTACACCTTC; CDR3aa: CASSPTANYGYTF
v_gene: TRBV4-2; j_gene: TRBJ1-1; abundance: -; d_gene: TRBD1; CDR3nt: TGTGCCAGCAGCCAAGGTGGTGGGACAGGCACTGAAGCTTTCTTT; CDR3aa: CASSQGGGTGTEAFF
v_gene: TRBV5-1; j_gene: TRBJ1-4; abundance: -; d_gene: TRBD1; CDR3nt: TGCGCCAGCAGCTTGGGGCCAGGGGGAGAAGAAAAACTGTTTTTT; CDR3aa: CASSLGPGGEEKLFF
v_gene: TRBV6-5; j_gene: TRBJ1-1; abundance: -; d_gene: -; CDR3nt: TGTGCCAGCATTACCTCCTCGACAGGGAACACTGAAGCTTTCTTT; CDR3aa: CASITSSTGNTEAFF
v_gene: TRBV6-5; j_gene: TRBJ1-2; abundance: -; d_gene: -; CDR3nt: TGTGCCAGCAGTTACTCAAAGGAGGCGAGCTATGGCTACACCTTC; CDR3aa: CASSYSKEASYGYTF
v_gene: TRBV4-2; j_gene: TRBJ2-7; abundance: -; d_gene: -; CDR3nt: TGTGCCAGCAGCCGATCGACAGTCTCCTACGAGCAGTACTTC; CDR3aa: CASSRSTVSYEQYF
v_gene: TRBV3-1/TRBV3-2; j_gene: TRBJ1-1; abundance: -; d_gene: -; CDR3nt: TGTGCCAGCAGCGATCTTGAGGGGAACACTGAAGCTTTCTTT; CDR3aa: CASSDLEGNTEAFF
v_gene: TRBV4-2; j_gene: TRBJ1-4; abundance: -; d_gene: -; CDR3nt: TGTGCCAGCAGCCAAGACGGGACATCTAATGAAAAACTGTTTTTT; CDR3aa: CASSQDGTSNEKLFF
v_gene: TRBV6-2/TRBV6-3; j_gene: TRBJ1-2; abundance: few; d_gene: -; CDR3nt: TGTGCCAGCAGTTACTACCGGGGGAGCTATGGCTACACCTTC; CDR3aa: CASSYYRGSYGYTF
v_gene: TRBV19; j_gene: TRBJ1-1; abundance: -; d_gene: TRBD1; CDR3nt: TGTGCCACCGACCGCGGGACAGGGTACACTGAAGCTTTCTTT; CDR3aa: CATDRGTGYTEAFF
v_gene: TRBV6-5; j_gene: TRBJ1-5; abundance: few; d_gene: TRBD1; CDR3nt: TGTGCCAGCAGGCCCACAGGGGGGGTCCAGCCCCAGCATTTT; CDR3aa: CASRPTGGVQPQHF
v_gene: TRBV5-1; j_gene: TRBJ1-2; abundance: -; d_gene: -; CDR3nt: TGCGCCAGCAGCTTGGAACAGGCCCGATATGGCTACACCTTC; CDR3aa: CASSLEQARYGYTF
v_gene: TRBV5-6; j_gene: TRBJ1-6; abundance: -; d_gene: -; CDR3nt: TGTGCCAGCAACAACAGGGCTGGGTCCTATAATTCACCCCTCCACTTT; CDR3aa: CASNNRAGSYNSPLHF
v_gene: TRBV18; j_gene: TRBJ2-2; abundance: -; d_gene: TRBD2; CDR3nt: TGTGCCAGTCCACTGACTAGCACGAACACCGGGGAGCTGTTTTTT; CDR3aa: CASPLTSTNTGELFF
v_gene: TRBV19; j_gene: TRBJ1-1; abundance: -; d_gene: -; CDR3nt: TGTGCCAGTAGTCCTATGGGACTTACTGAAGCTTTCTTT; CDR3aa: CASSPMGLTEAFF
v_gene: TRBV12-3/TRBV12-4; j_gene: TRBJ1-2; abundance: -; d_gene: TRBD1; CDR3nt: TGTGCCAGCAGTTTAGACAGGGGTTATGGCTACACCTTC; CDR3aa: CASSLDRGYGYTF
v_gene: TRBV7-9; j_gene: TRBJ1-1; abundance: -; d_gene: -; CDR3nt: TGTGCCAGCAGCGCAACCACCTTCTGGACTACTGAAGCTTTCTTT; CDR3aa: CASSATTFWTTEAFF
v_gene: TRBV25-1; j_gene: TRBJ2-2; abundance: once; d_gene: -; CDR3nt: TGTGCCAGCCGGGTAGAGAACACCGGGGAGCTGTTTTTT; CDR3aa: CASRVENTGELFF
v_gene: TRBV5-1; j_gene: TRBJ2-5; abundance: -; d_gene: TRBD2; CDR3nt: TGCGCCACAGGGACTAGCGGGGACGGGGCCCAGTACTTC; CDR3aa: CATGTSGDGAQYF
v_gene: TRBV30; j_gene: TRBJ2-3; abundance: -; d_gene: -; CDR3nt: TGTGCCTGGACCGTTGAGGGCTCAGATACGCAGTATTTT; CDR3aa: CAWTVEGSDTQYF
v_gene: TRBV21-1; j_gene: TRBJ1-1; abundance: -; d_gene: -; CDR3nt: TGTGCCAGCAGCAGAGGTATAAATCAGCCAGGGGACACTGAAGCTTTCTTT; CDR3aa: CASSRGINQPGDTEAFF
v_gene: TRBV6-4; j_gene: TRBJ2-3; abundance: -; d_gene: -; CDR3nt: TGTGCCAGCAGTGACAGGGAGAGCACAGATACGCAGTATTTT; CDR3aa: CASSDRESTDTQYF
v_gene: TRBV30; j_gene: TRBJ1-6; abundance: -; d_gene: -; CDR3nt: TGTGCCTGGAAACAGGCCGAGGACTCACCCCTCCACTTT; CDR3aa: CAWKQAEDSPLHF
v_gene: TRBV2; j_gene: TRBJ2-1; abundance: -; d_gene: TRBD2; CDR3nt: TGTGCCAGCAGTGGGGCAGCGGGGAACAATGAGCAGTTCTTC; CDR3aa: CASSGAAGNNEQFF
v_gene: TRBV5-6; j_gene: TRBJ2-6; abundance: -; d_gene: -; CDR3nt: TGTGCCACTTCCCCCTCTGGGGCCAACGTCCTGACTTTC; CDR3aa: CATSPSGANVLTF
v_gene: TRBV9; j_gene: TRBJ2-1; abundance: once; d_gene: TRBD1; CDR3nt: TGTGCCAGCAGCGTTGAAACCGGGACAGGCCAGCAGTTCTTC; CDR3aa: CASSVETGTGQQFF
v_gene: TRBV7-2; j_gene: TRBJ2-7; abundance: once; d_gene: TRBD2; CDR3nt: TGTGCCAGCAGCTTATTCGCGGGGGGCTCCTACGAGCAGTACTTC; CDR3aa: CASSLFAGGSYEQYF
v_gene: TRBV10-3; j_gene: TRBJ2-5; abundance: -; d_gene: TRBD2; CDR3nt: TGTGCCATCAGTGAGTCGGGAGGGCTAGGAGAGACCCAGTACTTC; CDR3aa: CAISESGGLGETQYF